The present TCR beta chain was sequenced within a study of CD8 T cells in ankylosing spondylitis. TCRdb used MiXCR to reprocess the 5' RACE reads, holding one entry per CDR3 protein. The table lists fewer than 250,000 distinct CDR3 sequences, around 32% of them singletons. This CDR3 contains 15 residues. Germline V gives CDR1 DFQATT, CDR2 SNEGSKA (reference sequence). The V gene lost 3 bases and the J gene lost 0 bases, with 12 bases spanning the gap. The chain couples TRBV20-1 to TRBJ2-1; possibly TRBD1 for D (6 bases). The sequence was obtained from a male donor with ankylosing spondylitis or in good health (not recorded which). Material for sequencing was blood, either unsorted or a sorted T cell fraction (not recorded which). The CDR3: CSASWDTSSYNEQFF. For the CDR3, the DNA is TGCAGTGCTAGTTGGGACACGAGCTCCTACAATGAGCAGTTCTTC.